This T cell receptor (beta chain) was identified in a study of cytomegalovirus exposure and HLA in healthy donors. Study overall: Per a later analysis, the approximately 600 first-cohort and 95 to 150 validation repertoires shared one platform. Points from the study as a whole: Rarity held for most TCR sequences, but there were some public TCRs that occurred in many donors.

As to this clone: The antigen remains unidentified.

Assay: immunoSEQ multiplex PCR; the TCRdb copy retains only in-frame clones and omits some. Here the sample spans about 110,000 clones, under 97% being singletons. Trimming pared 5 bases from V and 3 bases from J, leaving 17 bases between. The CDR3 spans 15 residues. Germline loops: CDR1 MDHEN, CDR2 SYDVKM. Sequencing was done on a sample of PBMCs. This TCR was recovered from a woman aged 18-30 years in good health and CMV-seronegative. This chain uses TRBV28 with TRBJ2-7; perhaps TRBD1 as D (6 bases). The chain's CDR3 is CASSPPGTHFYEQYF. In DNA form, the CDR3 reads TGTGCCAGCAGTCCCCCTGGGACACACTTCTACGAGCAGTACTTC. The full variable domain, with the rest looked up from reference TRBV28 and TRBJ2-7, is DVKVTQSSRYLVKRTGEKVFLECVQDMDHENMFWYRQDPGLGLRLIYFSYDVKMKEKGDIPEGYSVSREKKERFSLILESASTNQTSMYLCASSPPGTHFYEQYFGPGTRLTVT.